This paragraph reports one TCR beta chain. The sample originates from a study of blood T cell repertoires in COVID-19. Study details: T cells, B-cell-depleted T cells, or PBMCs supplied cDNA or gDNA.

V lost 1 base to trimming and J lost 0 bases; unmatched junction nucleotides: 0. CDR3 length equals 14 residues. Germline V lookup: CDR1 GTSNPN, CDR2 SVGIG (reference sequence). As processed by the authors: The authors estimated nucleated cell counts from reference gene primer amplification. Assay: immunoSEQ multiplex PCR; the TCRdb copy retains only in-frame clones and omits some. V, J and clone size derive from that table, while D and trimming were established from the DNA sequence. The table has about 70,000 clones, approximately 83% seen once. The origin of this receptor is a human donor in a cohort sampled during active COVID-19. This rearrangement joins TRBV30 to TRBJ2-3, with 8 nucleotides matching TRBD1. Source material: peripheral blood. CDR3 sequence (DNA): TGTGCCTGGAGTGGGGACAGGAGCACAGATACGCAGTATTTT. Amino acid sequence: CAWSGDRSTDTQYF. Together with reference TRBV30 and TRBJ2-3, the CDR3 gives the full variable domain: SQTIHQWPATLVQPVGSPLSLECTVEGTSNPNLYWYRQAAGRGLQLLFYSVGIGQISSEVPQNLSASRPQDRQFILSSKKLLLSDSGFYLCAWSGDRSTDTQYFGPGTRLTVL.